This T cell receptor (beta chain) was recovered during a study of blood T cell repertoires in COVID-19 (dated by TCRdb to about 2020). Some background on the complete study: Samples from collaborators originated in the United States, Italy and Spain and spanned both the acute and convalescent phases of COVID-19. The prospective study material was composed of cDNA or gDNA derived from T cells, B-cell-depleted T cells, or PBMCs. The repertoires were made available in a free public database intended to serve as a resource for research on the immune response to SARS-CoV-2. Sample metadata almost always included a de-identified subject ID, COVID-19 status, age in years and sex. The samples were drawn from two sources: the first 160 participants of the ongoing ImmuneRACE study, and over 950 subjects contributed by 6 global collaborators. Where HLA class I and class II types were available, the types were taken from metadata supplied by the sample provider, not from assay-based typing. Deeply sampled blood TCRbeta repertoires from subjects exposed to, actively infected with, or recovered from COVID-19 were included in the dataset.

The CDR3, from cysteine to phenylalanine, totals 15 residues. Only the CDR3 region is kept as DNA, spanning 45 bases read in frame from base 1. V and J are trimmed by 0 bases and 9 bases, and the gene matches miss 7 bases of the junction. The germline V gene (reference sequence) yields LGHDT for CDR1 and YNNKEL for CDR2. A word on this clone: Its antigen remains undetermined. Per-base quality was not reported, and no clone a single base away is much larger than it.

TCRbeta CDR3 regions were amplified from genomic DNA using the immunoSEQ Assay, a bias-controlled multiplex PCR. Concerning the study's data processing: Nucleated cell counts per sample were estimated from amplification of reference gene primers within the assay. To quantify the absolute abundance of each unique TCRbeta CDR3 rearrangement, sequence reads were collapsed and filtered. For each sample, productive Simpson clonality was calculated as the square root of Simpson's diversity index across productive rearrangements. TCRdb stores this immuneACCESS table with in-frame sequences only. Part of the clones is absent; in the studies checked, under half of the shortfall reflects unresolved V genes, and no reason is known for the rest. V, J and clone size are taken as reported in that table, and D and trimming were inferred from the DNA itself. The sample table records around 100,000 clones; roughly four fifths of these occur just once. Approximately 6.8% of the sample is taken by the ten largest.

The study at large found these results: Clinical and demographic metadata were provided uncurated, with the amount varying by source and participant.

Whole blood was collected in K2EDTA tubes by collaborating institutions according to the institutions' own protocols. For TCRbeta analysis, collaborators shipped samples in one of three forms: frozen whole blood, isolated PBMCs, or DNA extracted from either of those sample types. This receptor was obtained from a man in his sixties with acute or convalescent COVID-19. Sequenced input: peripheral blood. The V and J segments used are TRBV3-1 (or the pseudogene TRBV3-2) and TRBJ2-3, and TRBD2 aligns with 9 junction nucleotides. The CDR3 region has the sequence CASSQDTLAGTTQYF. DNA sequence: TGTGCCAGCAGCCAAGATACCCTAGCGGGGACAACGCAGTATTTT.